Sequencing of this T cell receptor (beta chain) was carried out in a study of CD8 T cells in Susac syndrome. This CDR3 has 13 residues. V dropped 7 bases and J dropped 6; count of bases not matched to a gene: 8. RNA, at roughly 0.5 to 1 ug, was reverse transcribed with random hexamers. MiXCR was run by TCRdb on the immunoSEQ multiplex PCR reads, yielding one entry per CDR3 protein. The repertoire consists of 200,000 or so distinct CDR3 sequences, with over 90% occurring once and the leading ten covering about 0.087%. This clonotype was obtained from a human donor with multiple sclerosis. The material sequenced was CD4+ T cells from PBMCs. The gene calls are TRBV12-3 or TRBV12-4 and TRBJ1-2, with 7 bases identical to TRBD1. The CDR3 reads CASMAQGVDGYTF. DNA of the CDR3: TGTGCCAGCATGGCTCAGGGGGTGGATGGCTACACCTTC.